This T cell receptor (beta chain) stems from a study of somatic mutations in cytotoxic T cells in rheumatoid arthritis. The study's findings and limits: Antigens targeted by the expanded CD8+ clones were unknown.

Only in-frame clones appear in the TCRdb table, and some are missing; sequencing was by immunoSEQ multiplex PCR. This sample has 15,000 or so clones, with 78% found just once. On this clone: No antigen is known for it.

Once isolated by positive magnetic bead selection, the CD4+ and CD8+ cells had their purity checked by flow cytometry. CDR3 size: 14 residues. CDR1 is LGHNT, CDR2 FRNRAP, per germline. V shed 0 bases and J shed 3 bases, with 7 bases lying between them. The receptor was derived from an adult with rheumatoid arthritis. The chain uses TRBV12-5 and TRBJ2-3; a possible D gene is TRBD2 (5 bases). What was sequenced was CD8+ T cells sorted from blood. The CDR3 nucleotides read TGTGCTAGTGGTTTGGTACTAGGAACAGATACGCAGTATTTT. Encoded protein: CASGLVLGTDTQYF.